This note documents a single TCR beta chain sequence. The sample is drawn from a study of blood T cell repertoires in COVID-19. Study summary: The analysed material was cDNA or gDNA that came from T cells, B-cell-depleted T cells, or PBMCs.

The assay was immunoSEQ multiplex PCR, and TCRdb's table has in-frame clones only and misses some. The sample includes 150,000 to 180,000 clones, about 86% of them seen just once. Sequencing was done on a sample of peripheral blood. This receptor was obtained from an older woman with acute or convalescent COVID-19.

For the CDR3, the DNA is TGTGCTAGTGGTTTCTCCTACTTAGGAGGTGCTTCTAACTATGGCTACACCTTC. Translated, it gives CASGFSYLGGASNYGYTF. The chain joins TRBV12-5 to TRBJ1-2; no clear D gene. Germline CDR1 reads LGHNT; CDR2 reads FRNRAP. The CDR3 is 18 residues long. Deletions cut 3 bases from V and 0 bases from J, with 20 bases between.